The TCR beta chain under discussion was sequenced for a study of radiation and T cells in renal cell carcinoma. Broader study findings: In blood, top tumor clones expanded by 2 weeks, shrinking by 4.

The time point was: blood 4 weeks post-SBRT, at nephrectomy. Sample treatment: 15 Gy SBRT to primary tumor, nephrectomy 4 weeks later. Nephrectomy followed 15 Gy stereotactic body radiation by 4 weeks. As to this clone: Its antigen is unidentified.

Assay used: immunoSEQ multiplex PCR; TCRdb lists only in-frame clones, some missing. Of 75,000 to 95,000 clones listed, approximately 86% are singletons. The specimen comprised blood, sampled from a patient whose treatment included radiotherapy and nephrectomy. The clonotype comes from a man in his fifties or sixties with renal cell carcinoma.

CDR3 residues: CASSYRDRDLSEQYF. The CDR3 DNA follows: TGTGCCAGCAGCTACAGGGACAGGGATTTGAGTGAGCAGTACTTC. The V gene is TRBV11-1, the J gene TRBJ2-7; 9 nucleotides line up with TRBD1. From germline, CDR1 is SGHAT and CDR2 FQDESV (reference sequence). V trimming: 4 bases; J trimming: 7 bases; junction bases outside the gene matches: 11. The CDR3 is 15 amino acids.